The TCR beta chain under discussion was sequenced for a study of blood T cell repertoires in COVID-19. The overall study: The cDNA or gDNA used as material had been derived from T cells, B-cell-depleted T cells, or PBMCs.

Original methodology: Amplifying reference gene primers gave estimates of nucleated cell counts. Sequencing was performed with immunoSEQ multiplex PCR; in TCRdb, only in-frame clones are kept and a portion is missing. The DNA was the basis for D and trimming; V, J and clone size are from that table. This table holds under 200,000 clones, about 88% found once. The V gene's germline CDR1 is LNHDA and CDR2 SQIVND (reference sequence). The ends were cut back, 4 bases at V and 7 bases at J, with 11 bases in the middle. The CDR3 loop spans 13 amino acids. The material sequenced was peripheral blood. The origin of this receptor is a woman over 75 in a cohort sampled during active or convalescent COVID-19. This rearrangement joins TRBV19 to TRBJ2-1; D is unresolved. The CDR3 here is CASSTLSQNEQFF. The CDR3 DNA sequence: TGTGCCAGTAGTACCCTTTCTCAGAATGAGCAGTTCTTC.